This TCR beta chain was obtained from a study of cytomegalovirus exposure and HLA in healthy donors. CDR1 and CDR2 from the germline V gene are SGHRS and YFSETQ. V dropped 4 bases and J dropped 5 bases, with 9 bases sitting between them. The CDR3 consists of 12 residues. The PCR used 60 Vbeta and 13 Jbeta primers. TCRdb keeps only in-frame clones here, not all; method: immunoSEQ multiplex PCR. The data show more than 110,000 clones, around 76% seen once. V and J are TRBV5-1 and TRBJ2-5; no firm D call. Sequenced input: PBMCs. The TCR sequence derives from a male donor in good health and CMV-seronegative. CDR3 coding DNA: TGCGCCAGCAGCGTGTATCGGGAGACCCAGTACTTC. Its protein is CASSVYRETQYF.